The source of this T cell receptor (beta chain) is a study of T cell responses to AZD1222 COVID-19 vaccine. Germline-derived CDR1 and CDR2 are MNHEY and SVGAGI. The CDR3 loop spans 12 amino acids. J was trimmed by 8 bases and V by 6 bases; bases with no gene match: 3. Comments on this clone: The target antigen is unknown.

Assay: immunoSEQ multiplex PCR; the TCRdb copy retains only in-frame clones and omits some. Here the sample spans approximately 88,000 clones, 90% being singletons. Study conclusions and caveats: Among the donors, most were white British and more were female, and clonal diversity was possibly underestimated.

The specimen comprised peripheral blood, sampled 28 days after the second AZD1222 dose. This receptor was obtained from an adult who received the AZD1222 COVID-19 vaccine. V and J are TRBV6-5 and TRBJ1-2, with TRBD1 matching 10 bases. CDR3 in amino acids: CASRTGGEGYTF. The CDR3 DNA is TGTGCCAGCAGGACAGGGGGCGAGGGCTACACCTTC.